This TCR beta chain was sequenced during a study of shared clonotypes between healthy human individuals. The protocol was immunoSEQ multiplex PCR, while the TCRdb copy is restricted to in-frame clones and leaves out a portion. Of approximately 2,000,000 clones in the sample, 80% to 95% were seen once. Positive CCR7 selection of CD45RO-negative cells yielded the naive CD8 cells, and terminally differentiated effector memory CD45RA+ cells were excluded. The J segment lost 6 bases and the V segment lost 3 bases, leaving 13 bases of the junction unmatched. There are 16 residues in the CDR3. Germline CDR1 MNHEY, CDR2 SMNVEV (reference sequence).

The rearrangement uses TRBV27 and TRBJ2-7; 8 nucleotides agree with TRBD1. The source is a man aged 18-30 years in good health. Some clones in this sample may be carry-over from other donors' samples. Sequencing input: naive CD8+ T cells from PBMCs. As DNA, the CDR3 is TGTGCCAGCAGTTTGGCAGGGGGCATCAGAAGGACCGAGCAGTACTTC. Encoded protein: CASSLAGGIRRTEQYF.